This T cell receptor beta chain was found in a study of persistence of HIV-infected CD4 T cells. This was the immunoSEQ version 4 assay in survey mode. Here immunoSEQ multiplex PCR was the method, and the copy in TCRdb shows in-frame clones only, minus some. The data contain about 40,000 clones, about 80% of them singletons. Comments on this clone: The antigen is undetermined.

Overlapping HIV-1 Gag 15-mer peptides at 0.95 to 1 ug per peptide per mL were used. CD40L/CD69 double-negative CD45RO-high memory CD4+ T cells were collected. Adults with HIV-1 started suppressive ART while chronically infected. CD8-depleted PBMCs were stimulated more than 15 hours with anti-CD28/CD49d costimulation, CD40-blocking antibody and enfuvirtide. V was shortened by 3 bases and J by 4 bases, with 16 bases between the two germline ends. CDR3 size: 15 residues. Germline-derived CDR1 and CDR2 are GTSNPN and SVGIG (reference sequence). The sequencing used CD4+ T cells sorted from PBMCs after approximately 20-hour stimulation, collected from a patient who received antiretroviral therapy. The sequence derives from an adult man with HIV who was CMV-seropositive. The V and J genes are TRBV30 and TRBJ2-1; D might be TRBD2 (6 bases). In DNA form, the CDR3 reads TGTGCCTGGAGGGGGACTCGGGAGAGGTACAATGAGCAGTTCTTC. This encodes CAWRGTRERYNEQFF.